This T cell receptor (beta chain) was identified in a study of prognosis after radiotherapy for stage I lung cancer. About the research overall: The authors enrolled stage I non-small cell lung cancer patients between 2018 and January 2019. Radiotherapy took the form of SBRT (3 to 5 fractions) with a biologically effective dose of at least 100 Gy.

V lost 2 bases, J lost 8 bases, and 15 bases lay in between. Germline values: CDR1 SEHNR, CDR2 FQNEAQ (reference sequence). The CDR3 contains 15 residues. The study amplified the TCR beta CDR3 region from genomic DNA. This amplification was carried out by two rounds of multiplex PCR. First-round PCR amplification was performed with primers specific to each TRBV and TRBJ gene. MiXCR, run by TCRdb on the multiplex PCR reads, gives a single entry per CDR3 protein. Altogether tens of thousands of distinct CDR3 sequences are present, about 35% being singletons, with the ten largest covering approximately 8.3%. Approximately 6 milliliters of peripheral blood were drawn at each of two time points.

This TCR derives from a donor over 45 with non-small cell lung cancer. The chain links TRBV7-9 to TRBJ2-2; D gene ambiguous. The source was PBMCs, collected before or after stereotactic body radiation therapy (not recorded which). CDR3 coding DNA: TGTGCCAGCAGCTTAAAATTGAACAAGCCAGGGGAGCTGTTTTTT. Its translation: CASSLKLNKPGELFF. Complete variable domain (other parts from reference TRBV7-9 and TRBJ2-2): DTGVSQNPRHKITKRGQNVTFRCDPISEHNRLYWYRQTLGQGPEFLTYFQNEAQLEKSRLLSDRFSAERPKGSFSTLEIQRTEQGDSAMYLCASSLKLNKPGELFFGEGSRLTVL.